Detailed here is one T cell receptor (beta chain). A single count supports this clone. Its cognate antigen has yet to be identified. No clone much larger than this one lies a single base away; base qualities are absent. The immunoSEQ Assay, a bias-controlled multiplex PCR, was used to amplify TCRbeta CDR3 regions from genomic DNA. The authors' analysis ran thus. Within the assay, amplification of reference gene primers was used to estimate how many nucleated cells each sample contained. To quantify the absolute abundance of each unique TCRbeta CDR3 rearrangement, sequence reads were collapsed and filtered. For each sample, productive Simpson clonality was calculated as the square root of Simpson's diversity index across productive rearrangements. The clones in this table, taken by TCRdb from immuneACCESS, are in-frame only. Not every clone is retained; where verified, under half of the shortfall comes from an unresolved V gene, and the cause of the rest is unknown. V, J and clone size are taken as reported in that table, and D and trimming were inferred from the DNA itself. The sample table contains about 480,000 clones; only one count was recorded for around 88% of them. The ten top clones hold over 10% of the sample.

This sample was taken from a study of blood T cell repertoires in COVID-19 (dated by TCRdb to about 2020). Broadly, across the study: The collaborator samples originated in the United States, Italy and Spain and spanned the acute and convalescent phases of COVID-19. The material from the prospective study consisted of cDNA or gDNA derived from T cells, B-cell-depleted T cells, or PBMCs. Deeply sampled blood TCRbeta repertoires from subjects exposed to, actively infected with, or recovered from COVID-19 were included in the dataset. The repertoires were made available in a free public database intended to serve as a resource for research on the immune response to SARS-CoV-2. Samples came from the ongoing ImmuneRACE study (first 160 participants) plus 1,254 subjects from 6 global collaborators. Nearly every sample came with metadata listing a de-identified subject ID, COVID-19 status, age in years and sex. Where available, HLA class I and class II types were taken from metadata supplied by the sample provider and were not determined by assay-based typing. Points the paper makes about the study in general: The amount of clinical and demographic metadata varied by source and participant and was provided uncurated.

The junction shows trimming of 4 bases on V and 2 bases on J, plus 11 bases between the germline ends. CDR1 SGHRS and CDR2 YFSETQ were looked up in the germline V gene. Including the terminal cysteine and phenylalanine, the CDR3 comprises 14 residues. The only DNA kept is the CDR3, 42 bases in frame from the first base. At one collaborating source in Seattle, patients were enrolled during active infection and were followed longitudinally through the course of disease. The collaborating institutions used their own protocols to collect whole blood in K2EDTA tubes. For TCRbeta analysis, collaborator samples were shipped as frozen whole blood, as isolated PBMCs, or as DNA extracted from either sample type.

This clonotype originated in a woman between 45 and 60 years old with COVID-19, enrolled during active disease. Sequenced input: peripheral blood. The receptor chain draws on TRBV5-1 and TRBJ2-3; possibly the D gene is TRBD2, per 5 matching bases. In nucleotides, the sequence is TGCGCCAGCAGCCCCGGGATTCCCACAGATACGCAGTATTTT. It encodes CASSPGIPTDTQYF. Extended through the reference TRBV5-1 and TRBJ2-3 proteins, this CDR3 yields the full variable domain: KAGVTQTPRYLIKTRGQQVTLSCSPISGHRSVSWYQQTPGQGLQFLFEYFSETQRNKGNFPGRFSGRQFSNSRSEMNVSTLELGDSALYLCASSPGIPTDTQYFGPGTRLTVL.